This T cell receptor beta chain was retrieved from a study of OX40 agonist ivuxolimab in advanced cancers. V trimming: 0 bases; J trimming: 3 bases; junction bases outside the gene matches: 3. The CDR3 contains 15 residues. CDR1 and CDR2 (germline): SGHKS, YYEKEE (reference sequence). The protocol was immunoSEQ multiplex PCR, while the TCRdb copy is restricted to in-frame clones and leaves out a portion. The sample has about 70,000 clones, roughly 83% seen once; the top ten hold less than 8%. V gene TRBV5-5 combines with J gene TRBJ1-5; 7 nucleotides align to TRBD1. This clonotype originated in an adult with an advanced solid tumor such as melanoma, head and neck, liver or kidney cancer. The sample consisted of CD4+ or CD8+ T cells sorted from blood, taken in a trial of the OX40 agonist ivuxolimab. The CDR3 DNA sequence: TGTGCCAGCAGCTTGGCCGGGACAGACAATCAGCCCCAGCATTTT. Translation gives CASSLAGTDNQPQHF.